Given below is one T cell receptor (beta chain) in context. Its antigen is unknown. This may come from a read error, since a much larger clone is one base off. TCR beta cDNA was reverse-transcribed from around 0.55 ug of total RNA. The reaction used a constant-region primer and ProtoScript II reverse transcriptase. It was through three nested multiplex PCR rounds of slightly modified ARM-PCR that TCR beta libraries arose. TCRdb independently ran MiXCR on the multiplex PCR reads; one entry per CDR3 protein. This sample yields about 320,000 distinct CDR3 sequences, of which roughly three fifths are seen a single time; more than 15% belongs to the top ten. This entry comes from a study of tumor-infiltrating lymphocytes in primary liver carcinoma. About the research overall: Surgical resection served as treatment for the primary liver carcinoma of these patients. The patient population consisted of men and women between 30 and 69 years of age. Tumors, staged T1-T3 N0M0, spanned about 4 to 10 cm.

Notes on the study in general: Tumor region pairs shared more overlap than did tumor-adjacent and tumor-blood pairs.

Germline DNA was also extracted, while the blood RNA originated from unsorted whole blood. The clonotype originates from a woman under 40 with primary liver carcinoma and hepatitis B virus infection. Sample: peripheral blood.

For the CDR3, the DNA is TGTGCCAGCAGCCTCAGGACGTTGGGGGCCAAAAACATTCAGTACTTC. Translating gives CASSLRTLGAKNIQYF. The chain has TRBV6-5 and TRBJ2-4; D not certain. The CDR3 consists of 16 residues. The germline CDR1 and CDR2 sequences are MNHEY and SVGAGI. The germline V and J ends were trimmed by 6 bases and 1 base, with 16 bases remaining between them.